This T cell receptor (beta chain) appears in the sequencing data of a study of blood T cell repertoires in COVID-19. Study overall: The United States, Italy and Spain were the sources of the acute and convalescent COVID-19 samples. T cells, B-cell-depleted T cells, or PBMCs supplied cDNA or gDNA.

How the authors handled the data: Reference gene primer amplification gave estimated nucleated cell counts. Profiled with immunoSEQ multiplex PCR; TCRdb holds only in-frame clones, not every one. The V and J calls and clone size come from that table; D and trimming were worked out from the DNA. The data contain around 400,000 clones, around 87% of them singletons. This TCR was recovered from a woman in her fifties or sixties with COVID-19, enrolled during active disease. Sequenced material: peripheral blood.

CDR3: CVAGRPNQPQHF. The CDR3 DNA follows: TGTGTCGCGGGCAGGCCTAATCAGCCCCAGCATTTT. V is TRBV28 and J is TRBJ1-5; no clear D. This CDR3 comprises 12 residues. Germline V gene sequence: CDR1 MDHEN, CDR2 SYDVKM.